This TCR beta chain is from a study of shared clonotypes between healthy human individuals. Trimming took off 4 bases at V and 0 bases at J, with 8 bases between the two ends. The CDR3 length is 14 residues. Germline V gene lookup returns CDR1 KGHSH and CDR2 LQKENI. TCRdb keeps only in-frame clones here, not all; method: immunoSEQ multiplex PCR. The sample has 900,000 to 1,200,000 clones; more than 75% are singletons. The specimen sequenced was memory CD4+ T cells from PBMCs. Subset reported: CD45RA-negative fraction. The genes are TRBV18 and TRBJ2-3; possible D gene TRBD2, 6 bases. The receptor was isolated from a man younger than 30 in good health. Some clones in this sample may be carry-over from other donors' samples. CDR3 loop: CASSLAVSTDTQYF. CDR3 in DNA: TGTGCCAGCTCACTAGCGGTTAGCACAGATACGCAGTATTTT.